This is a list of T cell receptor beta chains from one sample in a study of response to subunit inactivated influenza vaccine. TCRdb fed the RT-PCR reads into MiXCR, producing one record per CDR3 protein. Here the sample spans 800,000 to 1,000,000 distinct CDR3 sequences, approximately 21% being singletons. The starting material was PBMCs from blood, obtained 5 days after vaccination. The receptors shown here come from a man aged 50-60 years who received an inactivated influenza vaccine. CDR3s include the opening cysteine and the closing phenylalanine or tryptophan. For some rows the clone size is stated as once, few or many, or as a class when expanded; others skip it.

CASSEGARGTQYF,-,TRBV25-1,TRBJ2-5
CASSQEQGAGEQYF,-,TRBV14,TRBJ2-7
CASSTRQGPGPQHF,few,TRBV7-2,TRBJ1-5
CATSDPGGGNYNEQFF,-,TRBV24-1,TRBJ2-1
CASGRPGLAYNEQFF,few,TRBV11-2,TRBJ2-1
CASSGPGAEQYF,few,TRBV28,TRBJ2-7
CASSASSYEQYF,many,TRBV18,TRBJ2-7
CASRRTDRGTEAFF,-,TRBV12-3/TRBV12-4,TRBJ1-1
CSVPGPYAGNEQFF,-,TRBV29-1,TRBJ2-1
CASRRGTGEQFF,-,TRBV6-5,TRBJ2-1
CASRAGQGTEAFF,many,TRBV5-1,TRBJ1-1